Below, 8 T cell receptor beta chains from the same sample are listed, as sequenced in a study of T-cell reconstitution after alpha-beta-depleted transplantation in children. Unique molecular identifiers were used in preparing the TCRbeta library. TCRdb reprocessed the PCR reads with MiXCR, giving one entry per CDR3 protein. The table lists approximately 79,000 distinct CDR3 sequences, 15% to 20% of them singletons. The input for sequencing was PBMCs, mostly from graft donor cells, taken 360 days after TCRalphabeta/CD19-depleted stem cell transplant. Receptors originate from a male patient between 2 and 10 years old who had a stem cell transplant for acute lymphoblastic leukemia, so the T cells may come from the graft donor.

This clonotype was seen a handful of times. This rearrangement joins TRBV12-3 or TRBV12-4 to TRBJ1-1; 7 positions agree with TRBD1. This CDR3 region has 13 residues. V trimming: 6 bases; J trimming: 7 bases; junction bases outside the gene matches: 8. CDR3 protein: CASSHRGPDEAFF. The CDR3 region has the DNA TGTGCCAGCAGCCATAGGGGGCCAGATGAAGCTTTCTTT.

The rearrangement joins TRBV18 to TRBJ1-6; tentatively, D is TRBD1 (6 bases). CDR3 length: 16 amino acids. The V gene lost 6 bases and the J gene lost 6 bases, with 18 bases spanning the gap. CDR1 KGHSH and CDR2 LQKENI come from the germline V gene. The CDR3 DNA reads TGTGCCAGCTCGCCTTTATCCCGGGACACTAATTCACCCCTCCACTTT. Translation gives CASSPLSRDTNSPLHF. The full variable domain, with the rest looked up from reference TRBV18 and TRBJ1-6, is NAGVMQNPRHLVRRRGQEARLRCSPMKGHSHVYWYRQLPEEGLKFMVYLQKENIIDESGMPKERFSAEFPKEGPSILRIQQVVRGDSAAYFCASSPLSRDTNSPLHFGNGTRLTVT.

This clonotype was seen only a few times. The chain carries TRBV11-2 and TRBJ2-1; D not certain. This CDR3 contains 13 residues. Germline CDR1 reads SGHAT; CDR2 reads FQNNGV. The V gene lost 1 base and the J gene lost 7 bases, with 8 bases spanning the gap. CDR3 nucleotide sequence: TGTGCCAGCAGCTTAGGAAGAATAAATGAGCAGTTCTTC. Amino acids: CASSLGRINEQFF.

In this sample, this clonotype turned up many times. The rearrangement joins TRBV7-2 to TRBJ2-5; D not certain. The CDR3 runs 14 residues. V lost 5 bases to trimming and J lost 1 base, with 11 bases between them. Germline V gene data show CDR1 as SGHTA and CDR2 as FQGNSA. CDR3 amino acids: CASSVAWVQETQYF. DNA for the CDR3: TGTGCCAGCAGCGTCGCGTGGGTCCAAGAGACCCAGTACTTC.

This clonotype was seen repeatedly, ten times or more. The gene calls are TRBV6-5 and TRBJ2-7; D possibly corresponds to TRBD2 (5 bases). Germline CDR1 is MNHEY and CDR2 is SVGAGI. With 1 base removed from V and 6 bases from J, the gap between germline ends came to 13 bases. This CDR3 spans 14 amino acids. CDR3 nucleotide sequence: TGTGCCAGCAGTTACTTTAGGCTAGCATCCGAGCAGTACTTC. Protein: CASSYFRLASEQYF.

CDR3 residues: CSVRRGYEQYF. CDR3 DNA sequence: TGCAGCGTTCGCAGGGGATACGAGCAGTACTTC. The chain uses TRBV29-1 and TRBJ2-7, with D perhaps TRBD1 (6 bases). Germline loops: CDR1 SQVTM, CDR2 ANQGSEA. This CDR3 has 11 amino acids. Trimming stripped 5 bases from V and 4 bases from J, with 9 bases between.

This clonotype occurred a few times. The chain combines TRBV12-3 or TRBV12-4 with TRBJ1-4; D gene unclear. The CDR3 totals 16 residues. V was trimmed by 2 bases and J by 2 bases, leaving 12 bases between them. The CDR3 is CASSLRVVGTNEKLFF. In nucleotides, the CDR3 is TGTGCCAGCAGTTTAAGGGTAGTCGGTACTAATGAAAAACTGTTTTTT.

Only a few counts were recorded for this clonotype. The CDR3 coding sequence is TGTGCCAGCAGGACTAGCGGGATCTTCTACGAGCAGTACTTC. Protein product: CASRTSGIFYEQYF. The chain recombines TRBV6-1 with TRBJ2-7; 11 nucleotides agree with TRBD2. CDR3 size: 14 residues. CDR1 is MNHNS and CDR2 is SASEGT in the germline V gene. Germline trimming cut 6 bases from V and 3 bases from J; bases unmatched to any gene: 4.